This T cell receptor (beta chain) originates from a study of blood T cell repertoires in COVID-19. Whole-study context: Acute and convalescent COVID-19 specimens originated in the United States, Italy and Spain. T cells, B-cell-depleted T cells, or PBMCs supplied cDNA or gDNA.

Data came from immunoSEQ multiplex PCR; TCRdb stores just in-frame clones and leaves some out. The sample carries 27,000 or so clones, 75% to 95% recorded once. V lost 5 bases to trimming and J lost 3 bases, with 14 bases between them. The germline CDR1 and CDR2 sequences are SGHAT and FQNNGV. The CDR3 loop spans 14 amino acids. The source is a human donor with active COVID-19. The donor label of this sample is uncertain. Sequenced sample: peripheral blood. V usage is TRBV11-2 and J usage is TRBJ2-7, with D maybe TRBD2 (6 bases). CDR3 region: CASSQLALGYEQYF. CDR3 bases: TGTGCCAGCAGCCAACTAGCCCTGGGCTACGAGCAGTACTTC. Full variable domain (outside the CDR3, taken from reference TRBV11-2 and TRBJ2-7): EAGVAQSPRYKIIEKRQSVAFWCNPISGHATLYWYQQILGQGPKLLIQFQNNGVVDDSQLPKDRFSAERLKGVDSTLKIQPAKLEDSAVYLCASSQLALGYEQYFGPGTRLTVT.